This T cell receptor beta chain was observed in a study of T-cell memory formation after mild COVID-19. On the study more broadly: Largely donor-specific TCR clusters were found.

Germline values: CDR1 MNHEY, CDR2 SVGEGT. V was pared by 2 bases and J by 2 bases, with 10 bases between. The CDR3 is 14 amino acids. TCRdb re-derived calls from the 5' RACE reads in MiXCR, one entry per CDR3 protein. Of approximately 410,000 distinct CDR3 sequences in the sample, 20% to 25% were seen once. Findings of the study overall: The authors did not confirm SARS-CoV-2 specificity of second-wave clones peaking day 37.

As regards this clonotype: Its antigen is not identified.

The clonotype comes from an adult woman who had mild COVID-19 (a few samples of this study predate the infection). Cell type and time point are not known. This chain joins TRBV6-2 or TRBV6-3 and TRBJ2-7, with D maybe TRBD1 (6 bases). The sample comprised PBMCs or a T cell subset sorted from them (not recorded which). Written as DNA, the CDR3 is TGTGCCAGCAGTTACATCACAGGGCCCTACGAGCAGTACTTC. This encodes CASSYITGPYEQYF.